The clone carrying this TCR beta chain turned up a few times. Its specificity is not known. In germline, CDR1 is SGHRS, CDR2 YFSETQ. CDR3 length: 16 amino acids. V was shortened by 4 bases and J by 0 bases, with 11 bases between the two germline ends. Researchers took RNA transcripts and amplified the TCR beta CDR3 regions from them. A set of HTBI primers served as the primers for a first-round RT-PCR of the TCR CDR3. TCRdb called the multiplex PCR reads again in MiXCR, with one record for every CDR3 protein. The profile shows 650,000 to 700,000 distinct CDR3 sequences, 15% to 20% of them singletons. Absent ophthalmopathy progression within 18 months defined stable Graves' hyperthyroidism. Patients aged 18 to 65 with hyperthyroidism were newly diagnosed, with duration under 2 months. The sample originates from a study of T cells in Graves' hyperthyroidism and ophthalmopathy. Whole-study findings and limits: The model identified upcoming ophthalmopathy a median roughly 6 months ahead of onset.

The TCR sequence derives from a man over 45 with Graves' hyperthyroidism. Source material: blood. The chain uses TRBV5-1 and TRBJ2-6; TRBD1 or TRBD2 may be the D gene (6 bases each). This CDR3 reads CASSPWGASGANVLTF. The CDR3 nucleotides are TGCGCCAGCAGCCCCTGGGGGGCCTCTGGGGCCAACGTCCTGACTTTC.